Presented here are 31 T cell receptor beta chains from one specimen sequenced in a study of cytomegalovirus exposure and HLA in healthy donors. PCR used 60 Vbeta primers and 13 Jbeta primers. The method was immunoSEQ multiplex PCR; TCRdb's version includes in-frame clones alone and lacks a portion of them. The table records approximately 160,000 clones, 75% to 90% of them present only once. The sequenced material came from PBMCs. The receptors were sampled from a young woman in good health and CMV-seronegative.

This rearrangement joins TRBV5-1 to TRBJ2-7; 9 nucleotides match TRBD1. The J segment lost 3 bases and the V segment lost 0 bases, leaving 7 bases of the junction unmatched. Germline V gene lookup returns CDR1 SGHRS and CDR2 YFSETQ. The CDR3 loop spans 16 amino acids. The CDR3 protein is CASSLGPRDRDYEQYF. CDR3 coding DNA: TGCGCCAGCAGCTTGGGGCCTCGGGACAGGGACTACGAGCAGTACTTC.

The gene calls are TRBV9 and TRBJ2-3, with D possibly being TRBD2 (7 bases). Germline CDR1 SGDLS, CDR2 YYNGEE. The length of the CDR3 is 13 residues. V was cut by 7 bases and J by 6 bases, with 15 bases left in between. This CDR3 is CASGDGGRDTQYF. DNA of the CDR3: TGTGCCAGCGGAGACGGGGGGCGGGATACGCAGTATTTT.

The chain couples TRBV30 to TRBJ2-1; 15 nucleotides line up with TRBD2. There are 18 residues in the CDR3. Germline CDR1 GTSNPN, CDR2 SVGIG (reference sequence). Trimming at V came to 4 bases and at J to 4 bases, leaving 11 bases not matched to a gene. The CDR3 loop is CAWTLGLAGGLGYNEQFF. The CDR3, as DNA: TGTGCCTGGACCCTGGGACTAGCGGGAGGATTGGGGTACAATGAGCAGTTCTTC.

The chain recombines TRBV11-2 with TRBJ2-2, with D possibly matching TRBD1 (6 bases). Trimming took off 1 base at V and 5 bases at J, with 17 bases between the two ends. This CDR3 has 17 residues. Germline CDR1 SGHAT, CDR2 FQNNGV. In nucleotides, the CDR3 is TGTGCCAGCAGCTTAGCACTAGGAACAGGGCGTACCGGGGAGCTGTTTTTT. Translation gives CASSLALGTGRTGELFF. Full variable domain (remainder filled in from reference TRBV11-2 and TRBJ2-2): EAGVAQSPRYKIIEKRQSVAFWCNPISGHATLYWYQQILGQGPKLLIQFQNNGVVDDSQLPKDRFSAERLKGVDSTLKIQPAKLEDSAVYLCASSLALGTGRTGELFFGEGSRLTVL.

The gene calls are TRBV28 and TRBJ2-3; 11 nucleotides agree with TRBD2. CDR1 MDHEN and CDR2 SYDVKM come from the germline V gene. Germline trimming cut 6 bases from V and 10 bases from J; bases unmatched to any gene: 15. The CDR3 consists of 16 residues. The CDR3: CASSLNLAGGPSAQYF. The CDR3 DNA follows: TGTGCCAGCAGCTTGAACTTAGCGGGAGGGCCCTCGGCGCAGTATTTT.

The chain combines TRBV6-1 with TRBJ2-5, with D tentatively TRBD1 (5 bases). V was shortened by 4 bases and J by 3 bases, with 15 bases between the two germline ends. Per germline, CDR1 MNHNS and CDR2 SASEGT. The CDR3 length is 15 residues. The CDR3 spells CASSVPRRGKETQYF. CDR3 nucleotide sequence: TGTGCCAGCAGTGTCCCACGTAGGGGAAAAGAGACCCAGTACTTC.

This chain links TRBV27 with TRBJ2-1; no clear D. This CDR3 contains 15 residues. V dropped 3 bases and J dropped 6 bases, with 15 bases sitting between them. From germline, CDR1 is MNHEY and CDR2 SMNVEV (reference sequence). CDR3 amino acids: CASSFSRLITNEQFF. In DNA form, the CDR3 reads TGTGCCAGCAGTTTTTCCAGATTAATAACCAATGAGCAGTTCTTC.

The V and J genes are TRBV2 and TRBJ1-6, with D tentatively TRBD1 (5 bases). The CDR3 has 14 amino acids. The ends were cut back, 9 bases at V and 8 bases at J, with 17 bases in the middle. Germline CDR1 SNHLY, CDR2 FYNNEI. As DNA, the CDR3 is TGTGCCAGTTGGGACCCGGGAGTGGATTCACCCCTCCACTTT. The encoded protein is CASWDPGVDSPLHF.

This rearrangement joins TRBV7-2 to TRBJ1-5; 8 bases are shared with TRBD1. The J segment lost 1 base and the V segment lost 6 bases, leaving 5 bases of the junction unmatched. From germline, CDR1 is SGHTA and CDR2 FQGNSA. The CDR3 runs 15 residues. Written as DNA, the CDR3 is TGTGCCAGCAGTTCACAGGGGGTAAGCAATCAGCCCCAGCATTTT. It specifies CASSSQGVSNQPQHF.

The chain carries TRBV5-1 and TRBJ2-7; 15 bases line up with TRBD2. V lost 4 bases, J lost 0 bases, and 8 bases stayed unmatched. Germline CDR1 SGHRS, CDR2 YFSETQ. The length of the CDR3 is 18 residues. The CDR3 protein is CASSGGTSGRLNSYEQYF. DNA for the CDR3: TGCGCCAGCAGCGGAGGGACTAGCGGGAGGCTTAACTCCTACGAGCAGTACTTC.

The chain has TRBV6-1 and TRBJ1-1; a possible D gene is TRBD1 (5 bases). CDR1 MNHNS and CDR2 SASEGT come from the germline V gene. CDR3 length equals 13 residues. The V end lost 1 base, the J end lost 10 bases, and 13 bases lay between the germline ends. CDR3 sequence (DNA): TGTGCCAGCAGTGAAGGGGGAGGGGCAAGAGCTTTCTTT. It codes for CASSEGGGARAFF.

J is TRBJ1-5 and V is TRBV19; D ambiguous. Trimming took off 6 bases at V and 2 bases at J, with 14 bases between the two ends. The CDR3 covers 15 residues. The V gene's germline CDR1 is LNHDA and CDR2 SQIVND (reference sequence). In DNA form, the CDR3 reads TGTGCCAGTAGCCCCCTGTTGGGCGGCAATCAGCCCCAGCATTTT. It codes for CASSPLLGGNQPQHF.

This sequence joins TRBV5-1 and TRBJ1-2; 7 bases map to TRBD1. The V gene's germline CDR1 is SGHRS and CDR2 YFSETQ. The CDR3 runs 18 residues. Germline trimming cut 2 bases from V and 4 bases from J; bases unmatched to any gene: 17. CDR3 DNA: TGCGCCAGCAGCTTATTCATCCACGACAGGGATCGTATCTATGGCTACACCTTC. Encoded protein: CASSLFIHDRDRIYGYTF. The full variable domain, its missing parts supplied by reference TRBV5-1 and TRBJ1-2, is KAGVTQTPRYLIKTRGQQVTLSCSPISGHRSVSWYQQTPGQGLQFLFEYFSETQRNKGNFPGRFSGRQFSNSRSEMNVSTLELGDSALYLCASSLFIHDRDRIYGYTFGSGTRLTVV.

The V and J genes are TRBV9 and TRBJ1-6; D is unresolved. This CDR3 spans 16 amino acids. The germline V and J ends were trimmed by 3 bases and 0 bases, with 10 bases remaining between them. Germline V gives CDR1 SGDLS, CDR2 YYNGEE. In nucleotides, the CDR3 is TGTGCCAGCAGCGGCACTTTAAGCTCCTATAATTCACCCCTCCACTTT. This encodes CASSGTLSSYNSPLHF.

The J gene is TRBJ2-1, the V gene TRBV19; D remains unclear. V was trimmed by 5 bases and J by 6 bases, leaving 11 bases between them. The CDR3 is 13 residues long. Per germline, CDR1 LNHDA and CDR2 SQIVND (reference sequence). CDR3 sequence reads: CASSAQEINEQFF. The CDR3 DNA reads TGTGCCAGTAGTGCCCAGGAAATCAATGAGCAGTTCTTC.

The chain couples TRBV7-6 to TRBJ2-3, with 9 bases lining up with TRBD1. CDR1 is SGHVS, CDR2 FNYEAQ, per germline. The CDR3 runs 16 residues. J lost 2 bases, V lost 5 bases, and 8 bases had no gene match. The CDR3 sequence is CASSPGQGRVTDTQYF. The CDR3 coding sequence is TGTGCCAGCAGCCCAGGACAGGGGCGGGTCACAGATACGCAGTATTTT.

The chain carries TRBV7-9 and TRBJ2-7, with 12 bases that match TRBD2. CDR1 and CDR2 from the germline V gene are SEHNR and FQNEAQ (reference sequence). The CDR3 extends over 14 amino acids. With 4 bases clipped from V and 4 bases from J, the junction kept 2 bases outside the gene matches. The CDR3 sequence is CASSSGLAGYEQYF. As DNA, the CDR3 is TGTGCCAGCAGCTCAGGACTAGCGGGGTACGAGCAGTACTTC.

J is TRBJ1-3 and V is TRBV27; D is unresolved. CDR3 length equals 15 residues. The V end lost 3 bases, the J end lost 5 bases, and 14 bases lay between the germline ends. The germline CDR1 and CDR2 sequences are MNHEY and SMNVEV (reference sequence). The CDR3 loop reads CASSLSDPLRNTIYF. In DNA, the CDR3 is TGTGCCAGCAGTTTGTCCGATCCACTAAGAAACACCATATATTTT.

The chain has TRBV28 and TRBJ2-1; the D is unclear. V lost 6 bases and J 12 bases, leaving 12 bases between the germline ends. This CDR3 region has 11 residues. Germline CDR1 MDHEN, CDR2 SYDVKM. The CDR3 protein is CASSHNSWQFF. CDR3 in DNA: TGTGCCAGCAGCCATAATAGTTGGCAGTTCTTC.

The rearrangement links TRBV6-5 to TRBJ1-6; 7 nucleotides line up with TRBD1. The V gene's germline CDR1 is MNHEY and CDR2 SVGAGI. The CDR3 is 15 residues long. V was pared by 6 bases and J by 7 bases, with 9 bases of the junction left unmatched. CDR3 sequence: CASRREGASNSPLHF. The CDR3 DNA is TGTGCCAGCAGACGAGAGGGGGCGTCGAATTCACCCCTCCACTTT.

This clone was found once. V usage is TRBV5-1 and J usage is TRBJ2-3; 16 bases are a match to TRBD2. The CDR3 consists of 18 residues. V was clipped by 4 bases and J by 1 base; unmatched bases: 6. The germline V gene has CDR1 SGHRS and CDR2 YFSETQ. The CDR3, as DNA: TGCGCCAGCAGCAGGGGACTAGCGGGGGGGCTCGGCACAGATACGCAGTATTTT. Translating it yields CASSRGLAGGLGTDTQYF. Filled out from reference TRBV5-1 and TRBJ2-3, the complete variable domain reads KAGVTQTPRYLIKTRGQQVTLSCSPISGHRSVSWYQQTPGQGLQFLFEYFSETQRNKGNFPGRFSGRQFSNSRSEMNVSTLELGDSALYLCASSRGLAGGLGTDTQYFGPGTRLTVL.

The CDR3, as DNA: TGTGCCAGCTCACCACCCGGGCGGGGTAACTCCTACGAGCAGTACTTC. Protein: CASSPPGRGNSYEQYF. The chain couples TRBV18 to TRBJ2-7, with a tentative D call TRBD2 (6 bases). Germline assignment: CDR1 KGHSH and CDR2 LQKENI. This CDR3 contains 16 residues. V lost 0 bases and J lost 0, with 12 bases in between. Full variable domain (remainder filled in from reference TRBV18 and TRBJ2-7): NAGVMQNPRHLVRRRGQEARLRCSPMKGHSHVYWYRQLPEEGLKFMVYLQKENIIDESGMPKERFSAEFPKEGPSILRIQQVVRGDSAAYFCASSPPGRGNSYEQYFGPGTRLTVT.

This clone was seen only a few times. The chain uses TRBV27 and TRBJ1-1; perhaps TRBD1 as D (5 bases). CDR1 is MNHEY and CDR2 is SMNVEV in the germline V gene (reference sequence). The CDR3 consists of 13 residues. The V gene lost 5 bases and the J gene lost 4 bases, with 11 bases spanning the gap. The CDR3 loop is CASSIDSITEAFF. In nucleotides, the CDR3 is TGTGCCAGCAGTATAGACAGCATCACTGAAGCTTTCTTT.

The chain links TRBV5-1 to TRBJ2-1; 8 bases align to TRBD2. Losses at the gene ends were 0 bases for V and 0 bases for J; bases not matched to a gene: 2. The germline V gene encodes CDR1 SGHRS and CDR2 YFSETQ. The CDR3 covers 16 residues. CDR3 amino acids: CASSLGSGASYNEQFF. In DNA, the CDR3 is TGCGCCAGCAGCTTGGGTAGCGGGGCCTCCTACAATGAGCAGTTCTTC. The full variable domain, its missing parts supplied by reference TRBV5-1 and TRBJ2-1, is KAGVTQTPRYLIKTRGQQVTLSCSPISGHRSVSWYQQTPGQGLQFLFEYFSETQRNKGNFPGRFSGRQFSNSRSEMNVSTLELGDSALYLCASSLGSGASYNEQFFGPGTRLTVL.

The rearrangement links TRBV19 to TRBJ1-1; D is undetermined. Germline V gene data show CDR1 as LNHDA and CDR2 as SQIVND (reference sequence). V lost 7 bases to trimming and J lost 0 bases, with 9 bases between them. The CDR3 runs 13 residues. In nucleotides, the CDR3 is TGTGCCAGTACCCAGGCCCTGAACACTGAAGCTTTCTTT. This sequence encodes CASTQALNTEAFF.

This chain links TRBV30 with TRBJ2-4; 8 bases are a match to TRBD2. CDR1 and CDR2 from the germline V gene are GTSNPN and SVGIG (reference sequence). With 5 bases clipped from V and 6 bases from J, the junction kept 6 bases outside the gene matches. The CDR3 loop spans 13 amino acids. The CDR3 spells CAWAAGGGNIQYF. DNA of the CDR3: TGTGCCTGGGCCGCGGGAGGTGGAAACATTCAGTACTTC.

This clone came up a few times. V gene TRBV11-2 combines with J gene TRBJ2-7; the D gene is possibly TRBD2 (5 bases). The germline CDR1 and CDR2 sequences are SGHAT and FQNNGV. Trimming removed 4 bases at V and 0 bases at J, with 10 bases between. The CDR3 length is 14 residues. In DNA form, the CDR3 reads TGTGCCAGCAGCTCGAGGGATAGCTCCTACGAGCAGTACTTC. Its translation is CASSSRDSSYEQYF.

The chain employs TRBV6-4 and TRBJ2-1; 9 positions match TRBD2. CDR3 length: 15 amino acids. Germline trimming cut 7 bases from V and 5 bases from J; bases unmatched to any gene: 9. Looked up from germline, CDR1 is MRHNA and CDR2 is SNTAGT. This CDR3 is CASTRIAGENNEQFF. In DNA form, the CDR3 reads TGTGCCAGCACCCGGATAGCGGGAGAGAACAATGAGCAGTTCTTC.

The chain combines TRBV6-5 with TRBJ1-1; TRBD1 matches at 10 bases. The CDR3 is 15 residues long. V gave up 7 bases and J gave up 6 bases; unmatched junction bases: 11. Germline-derived CDR1 and CDR2 are MNHEY and SVGAGI. CDR3 region: CASTSDRGRIAEAFF. CDR3 nucleotide sequence: TGTGCCAGCACTTCAGACAGGGGGCGAATCGCTGAAGCTTTCTTT.

The V call is TRBV5-4, the J call TRBJ2-5; weak D call: TRBD1 (6 bases). V lost 4 bases and J lost 1, with 17 bases in between. The CDR3 runs 16 residues. Germline CDR1 reads SGHNT; CDR2 reads YYREEE (reference sequence). CDR3 residues: CASSGTGLRSQETQYF. DNA for the CDR3: TGTGCCAGCAGCGGCACAGGGTTGCGGAGCCAAGAGACCCAGTACTTC.

The CDR3 region has the DNA TGTGCCAGCAGCTTTTCAGCGGGGAGTACCGGGGAGCTGTTTTTT. This codes for CASSFSAGSTGELFF. V is TRBV5-5 and J is TRBJ2-2, with TRBD2 matching 7 bases. The CDR3 sequence is 15 residues long. Trimming removed 2 bases from V and 5 bases from J; junction bases left unmatched: 6. CDR1 and CDR2 from the germline V gene are SGHKS and YYEKEE (reference sequence).